Detailed here is one T cell receptor beta chain. CDR1 and CDR2 from the germline V gene are SGHRS and YFSETQ. Trimming pared 5 bases from V and 6 bases from J, leaving 18 bases between. CDR3 length: 15 residues. Only in-frame clones appear in the TCRdb table, and some are missing; sequencing was by immunoSEQ multiplex PCR. The repertoire holds about 130,000 clones, with about 90% as singletons. This entry belongs to a study of control samples from healthy donors and cancer patients. Sequenced material: blood. V and J are TRBV5-1 and TRBJ2-1; no clear D gene. The sequence came from a young man in good health. The CDR3: CASRSGVVFSNEQFF. CDR3 nucleotide sequence: TGCGCCAGCAGATCTGGCGTAGTATTTAGCAATGAGCAGTTCTTC.